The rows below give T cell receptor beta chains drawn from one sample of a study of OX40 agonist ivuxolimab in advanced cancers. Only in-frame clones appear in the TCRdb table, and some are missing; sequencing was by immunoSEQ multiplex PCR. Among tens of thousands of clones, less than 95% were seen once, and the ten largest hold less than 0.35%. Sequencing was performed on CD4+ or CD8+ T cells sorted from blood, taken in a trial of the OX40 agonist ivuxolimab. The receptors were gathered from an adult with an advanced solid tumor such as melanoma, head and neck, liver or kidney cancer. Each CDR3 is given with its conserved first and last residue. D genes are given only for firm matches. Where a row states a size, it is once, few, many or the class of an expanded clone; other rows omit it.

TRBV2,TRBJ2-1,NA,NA,TGTGCCAGCAACAAAGAGGGCAGATCCAATGAGCAGTTCTTC,CASNKEGRSNEQFF
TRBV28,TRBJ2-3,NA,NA,TGTGCCAGCAGTTGGGGGGGGCTGCCCGATACGCAGTATTTT,CASSWGGLPDTQYF
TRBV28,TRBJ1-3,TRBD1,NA,TGTGCCAGCAGCCCAACAGGGGATGGAAACACCATATATTTT,CASSPTGDGNTIYF
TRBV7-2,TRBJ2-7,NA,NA,TGTGCCAGCAGCGGACAGATTGAGCAGTACTTC,CASSGQIEQYF
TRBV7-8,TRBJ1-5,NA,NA,TGTGCCAGCAGCTTAGGCAGCGCGGGCAATCAGCCCCAGCATTTT,CASSLGSAGNQPQHF
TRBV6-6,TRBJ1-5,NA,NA,TGTGCCAGCGGCCAAGGGGGACGGCCTAATCAGCCCCAGCATTTT,CASGQGGRPNQPQHF
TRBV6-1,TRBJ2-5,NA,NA,TGTGCCAGCACTAACCCAGCCGTCGGGGAGACCCAGTACTTC,CASTNPAVGETQYF
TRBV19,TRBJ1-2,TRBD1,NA,TGTGCCAGTAGTCCTCGGACAGGGTCGGAGTATGGCTACACCTTC,CASSPRTGSEYGYTF
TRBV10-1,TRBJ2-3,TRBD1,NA,TGCGCCAGCAGTGAGTCAGGACAGGGGGAGAGAGATACGCAGTATTTT,CASSESGQGERDTQYF
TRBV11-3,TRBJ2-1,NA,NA,TGTGCCAGCAGCCCCGGGACCTACAATGAGCAGTTCTTC,CASSPGTYNEQFF
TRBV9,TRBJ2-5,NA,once,TGTGCCAGCAGCGTGGGAGGGGGCGCGGAGACCCAGTACTTC,CASSVGGGAETQYF
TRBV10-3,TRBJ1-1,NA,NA,TGTGCCATCAGGGGACCGGGACAGAACACTGAAGCTTTCTTT,CAIRGPGQNTEAFF
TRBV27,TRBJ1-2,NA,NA,TGTGCCAGCAGTTTAGGCCGTCGGTATGGCTACACCTTC,CASSLGRRYGYTF
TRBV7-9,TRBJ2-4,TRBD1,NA,TGTGCCAGCAGCTTTAGGGACAGAAAAGAGGACATTCAGTACTTC,CASSFRDRKEDIQYF